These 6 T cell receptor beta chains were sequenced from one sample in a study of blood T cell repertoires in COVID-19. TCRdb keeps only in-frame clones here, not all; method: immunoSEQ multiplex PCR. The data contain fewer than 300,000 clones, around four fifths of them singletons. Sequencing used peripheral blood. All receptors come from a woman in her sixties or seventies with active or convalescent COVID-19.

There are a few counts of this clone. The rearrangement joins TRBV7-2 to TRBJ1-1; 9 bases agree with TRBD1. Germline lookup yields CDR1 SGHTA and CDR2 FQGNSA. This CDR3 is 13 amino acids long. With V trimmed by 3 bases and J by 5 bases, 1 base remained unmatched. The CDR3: CASSFDRGTEAFF. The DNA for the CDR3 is TGTGCCAGCAGCTTCGACAGGGGGACTGAAGCTTTCTTT.

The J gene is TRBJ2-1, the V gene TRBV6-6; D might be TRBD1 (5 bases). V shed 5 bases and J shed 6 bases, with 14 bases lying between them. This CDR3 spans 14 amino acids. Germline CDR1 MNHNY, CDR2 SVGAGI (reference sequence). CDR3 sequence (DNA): TGTGCCAGCAGTGACCATGGCCAGGGCAATGAGCAGTTCTTC. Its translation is CASSDHGQGNEQFF.

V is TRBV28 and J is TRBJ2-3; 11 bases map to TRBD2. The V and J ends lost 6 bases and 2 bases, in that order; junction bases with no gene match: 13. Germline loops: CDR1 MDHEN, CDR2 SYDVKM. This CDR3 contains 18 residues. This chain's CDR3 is CASRPTALAGDSTDTQYF. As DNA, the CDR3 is TGTGCCAGCAGGCCAACGGCACTAGCGGGAGATTCCACAGATACGCAGTATTTT. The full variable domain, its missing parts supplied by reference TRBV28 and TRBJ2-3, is DVKVTQSSRYLVKRTGEKVFLECVQDMDHENMFWYRQDPGLGLRLIYFSYDVKMKEKGDIPEGYSVSREKKERFSLILESASTNQTSMYLCASRPTALAGDSTDTQYFGPGTRLTVL.

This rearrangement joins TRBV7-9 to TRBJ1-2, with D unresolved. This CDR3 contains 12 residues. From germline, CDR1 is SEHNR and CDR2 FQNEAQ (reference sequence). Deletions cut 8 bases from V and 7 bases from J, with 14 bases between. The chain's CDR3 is CASRTESFGYTF. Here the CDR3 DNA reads TGTGCCAGCCGAACTGAGAGCTTTGGCTACACCTTC.

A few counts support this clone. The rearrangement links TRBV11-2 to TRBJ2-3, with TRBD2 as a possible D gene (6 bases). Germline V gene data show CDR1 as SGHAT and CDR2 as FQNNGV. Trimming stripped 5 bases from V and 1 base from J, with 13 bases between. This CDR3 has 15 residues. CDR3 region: CASSPQPSGTDTQYF. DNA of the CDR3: TGTGCCAGCAGCCCTCAGCCTAGCGGCACAGATACGCAGTATTTT.

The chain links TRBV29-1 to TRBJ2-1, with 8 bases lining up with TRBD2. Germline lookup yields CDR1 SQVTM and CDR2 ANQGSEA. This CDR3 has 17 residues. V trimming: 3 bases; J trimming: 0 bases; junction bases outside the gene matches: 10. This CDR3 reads CSVEGSQAGVSYNEQFF. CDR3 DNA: TGCAGCGTTGAGGGGTCCCAAGCGGGAGTCTCCTACAATGAGCAGTTCTTC.